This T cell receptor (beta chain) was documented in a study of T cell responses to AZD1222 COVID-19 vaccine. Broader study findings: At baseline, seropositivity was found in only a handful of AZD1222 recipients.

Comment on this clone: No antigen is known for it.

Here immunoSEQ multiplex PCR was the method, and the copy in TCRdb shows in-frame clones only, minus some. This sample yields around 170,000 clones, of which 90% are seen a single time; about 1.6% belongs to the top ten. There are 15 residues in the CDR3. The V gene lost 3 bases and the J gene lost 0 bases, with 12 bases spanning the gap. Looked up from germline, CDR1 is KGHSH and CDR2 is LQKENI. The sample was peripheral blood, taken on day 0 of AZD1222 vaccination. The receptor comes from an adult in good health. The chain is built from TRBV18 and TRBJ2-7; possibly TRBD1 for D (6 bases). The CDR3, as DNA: TGTGCCAGCTCACCCGGAAGGGGGAGCTCCTACGAGCAGTACTTC. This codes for CASSPGRGSSYEQYF.